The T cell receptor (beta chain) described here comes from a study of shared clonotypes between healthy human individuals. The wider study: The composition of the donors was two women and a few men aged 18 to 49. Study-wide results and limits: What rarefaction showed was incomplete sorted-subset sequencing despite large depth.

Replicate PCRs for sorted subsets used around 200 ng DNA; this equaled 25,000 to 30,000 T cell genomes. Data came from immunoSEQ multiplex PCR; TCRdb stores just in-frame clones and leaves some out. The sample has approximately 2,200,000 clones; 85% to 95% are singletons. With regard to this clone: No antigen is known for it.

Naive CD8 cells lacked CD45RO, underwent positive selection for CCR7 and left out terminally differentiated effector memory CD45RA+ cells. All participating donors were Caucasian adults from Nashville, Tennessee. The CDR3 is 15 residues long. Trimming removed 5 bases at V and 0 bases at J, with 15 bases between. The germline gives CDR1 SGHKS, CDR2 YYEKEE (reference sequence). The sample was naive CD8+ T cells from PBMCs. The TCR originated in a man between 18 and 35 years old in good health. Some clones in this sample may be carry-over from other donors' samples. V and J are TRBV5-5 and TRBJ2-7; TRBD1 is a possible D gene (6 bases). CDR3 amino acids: CASSFPSGVSYEQYF. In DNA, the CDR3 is TGTGCCAGCAGTTTCCCCTCAGGGGTCTCCTACGAGCAGTACTTC.